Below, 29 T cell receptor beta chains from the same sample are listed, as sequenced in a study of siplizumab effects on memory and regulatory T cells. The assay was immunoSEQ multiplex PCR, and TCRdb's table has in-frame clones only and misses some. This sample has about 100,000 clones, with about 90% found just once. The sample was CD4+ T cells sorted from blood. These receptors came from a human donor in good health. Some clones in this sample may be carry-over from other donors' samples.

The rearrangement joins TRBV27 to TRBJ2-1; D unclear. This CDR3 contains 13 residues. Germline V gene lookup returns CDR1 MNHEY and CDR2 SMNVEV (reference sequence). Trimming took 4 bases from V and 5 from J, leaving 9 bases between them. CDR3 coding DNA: TGTGCCAGCAGTTCCAACCGAAACAATGAGCAGTTCTTC. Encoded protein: CASSSNRNNEQFF.

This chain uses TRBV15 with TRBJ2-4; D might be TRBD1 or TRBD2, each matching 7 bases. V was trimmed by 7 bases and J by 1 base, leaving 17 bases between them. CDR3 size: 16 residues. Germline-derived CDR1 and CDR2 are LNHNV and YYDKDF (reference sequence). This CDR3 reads CATTEGAGDAKNIQYF. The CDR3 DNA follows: TGTGCCACCACCGAGGGGGCGGGAGATGCCAAAAACATTCAGTACTTC.

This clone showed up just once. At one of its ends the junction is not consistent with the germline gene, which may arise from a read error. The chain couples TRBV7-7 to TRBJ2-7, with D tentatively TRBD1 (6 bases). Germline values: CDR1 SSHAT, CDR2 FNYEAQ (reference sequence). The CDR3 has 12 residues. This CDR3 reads CASRRTVYEQYF. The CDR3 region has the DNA TGTGCTAGCAGGAGGACAGTCTACGAGCAGTACTTC.

The CDR3 loop reads CASSRPDRGGTDTQYF. The CDR3 nucleotides are TGTGCCAGCAGCCGACCGGACAGGGGTGGAACAGATACGCAGTATTTT. This sequence joins TRBV5-4 and TRBJ2-3, with TRBD1 identical over 9 bases. The CDR3 extends over 16 amino acids. With 4 bases clipped from V and 3 bases from J, the junction kept 9 bases outside the gene matches. The germline gives CDR1 SGHNT, CDR2 YYREEE (reference sequence). The entire variable domain, with the rest obtained from reference TRBV5-4 and TRBJ2-3, is as follows: ETGVTQSPTHLIKTRGQQVTLRCSSQSGHNTVSWYQQALGQGPQFIFQYYREEENGRGNFPPRFSGLQFPNYSSELNVNALELDDSALYLCASSRPDRGGTDTQYFGPGTRLTVL.

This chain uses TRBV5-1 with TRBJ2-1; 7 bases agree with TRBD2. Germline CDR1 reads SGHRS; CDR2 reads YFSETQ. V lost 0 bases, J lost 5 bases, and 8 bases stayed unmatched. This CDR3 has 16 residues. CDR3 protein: CASSLDSGWADNEQFF. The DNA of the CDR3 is TGCGCCAGCAGCTTGGATAGCGGGTGGGCAGACAATGAGCAGTTCTTC.

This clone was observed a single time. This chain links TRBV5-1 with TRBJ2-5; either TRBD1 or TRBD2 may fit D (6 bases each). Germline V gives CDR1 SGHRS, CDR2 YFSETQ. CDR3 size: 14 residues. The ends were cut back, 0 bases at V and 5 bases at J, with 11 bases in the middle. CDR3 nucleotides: TGCGCCAGCAGCTTGGTACAGGGAGGCGAGACCCAGTACTTC. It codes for CASSLVQGGETQYF.

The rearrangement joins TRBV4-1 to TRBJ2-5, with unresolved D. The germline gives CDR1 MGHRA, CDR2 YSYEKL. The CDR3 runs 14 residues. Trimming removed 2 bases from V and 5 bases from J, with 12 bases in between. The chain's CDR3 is CASSQPIDSETQYF. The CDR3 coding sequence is TGCGCCAGCAGCCAACCGATAGACTCGGAGACCCAGTACTTC.

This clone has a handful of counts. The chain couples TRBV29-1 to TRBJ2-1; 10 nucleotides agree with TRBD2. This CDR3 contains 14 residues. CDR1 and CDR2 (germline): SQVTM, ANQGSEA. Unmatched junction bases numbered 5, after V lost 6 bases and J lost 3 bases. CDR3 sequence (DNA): TGCAGCGTCCTCGGACTAGCGGACTACAATGAGCAGTTCTTC. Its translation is CSVLGLADYNEQFF.

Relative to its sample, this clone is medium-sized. The CDR3 protein is CASSFQGYYGYTF. In nucleotides, the CDR3 is TGTGCCAGCAGTTTTCAGGGTTACTATGGCTACACCTTC. The rearrangement joins TRBV28 to TRBJ1-2, with D possibly matching TRBD1 (5 bases). Germline V gives CDR1 MDHEN, CDR2 SYDVKM. V lost 3 bases and J lost 3, with 8 bases in between. The CDR3 has 13 amino acids.

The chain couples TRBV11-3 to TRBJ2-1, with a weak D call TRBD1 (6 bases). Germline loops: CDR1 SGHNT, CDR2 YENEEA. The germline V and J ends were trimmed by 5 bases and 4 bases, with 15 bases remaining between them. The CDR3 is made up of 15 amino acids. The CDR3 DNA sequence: TGTGCCAGCAGCCAGGGGCCCGGACAGTACAATGAGCAGTTCTTC. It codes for CASSQGPGQYNEQFF.

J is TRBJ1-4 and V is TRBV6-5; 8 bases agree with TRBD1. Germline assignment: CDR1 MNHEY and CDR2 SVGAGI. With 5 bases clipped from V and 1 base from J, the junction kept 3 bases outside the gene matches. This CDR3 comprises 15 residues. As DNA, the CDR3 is TGTGCCAGCAGTGGTACAGGGGGAACTAATGAAAAACTGTTTTTT. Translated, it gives CASSGTGGTNEKLFF.

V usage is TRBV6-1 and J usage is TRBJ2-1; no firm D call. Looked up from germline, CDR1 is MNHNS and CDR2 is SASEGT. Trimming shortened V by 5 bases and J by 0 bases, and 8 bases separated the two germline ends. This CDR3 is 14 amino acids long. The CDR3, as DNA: TGTGCCAGCAGTACCCAAAGCTCCTACAATGAGCAGTTCTTC. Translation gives CASSTQSSYNEQFF.

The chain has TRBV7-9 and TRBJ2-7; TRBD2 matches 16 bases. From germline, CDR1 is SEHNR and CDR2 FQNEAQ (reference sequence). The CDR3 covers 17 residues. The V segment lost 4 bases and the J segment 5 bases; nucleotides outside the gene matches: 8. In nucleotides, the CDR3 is TGTGCCAGCAGCTACGGGACTAGCGGGAGGGCCGGCGACGAGCAGTACTTC. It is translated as CASSYGTSGRAGDEQYF.

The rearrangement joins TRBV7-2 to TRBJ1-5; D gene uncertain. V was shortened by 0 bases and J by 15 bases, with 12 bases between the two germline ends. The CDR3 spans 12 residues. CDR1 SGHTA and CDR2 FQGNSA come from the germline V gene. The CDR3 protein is CASSLAVGDPHF. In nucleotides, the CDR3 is TGTGCCAGCAGCTTAGCGGTTGGAGATCCGCATTTT. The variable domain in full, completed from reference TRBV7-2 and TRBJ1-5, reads GAGVSQSPSNKVTEKGKDVELRCDPISGHTALYWYRQSLGQGLEFLIYFQGNSAPDKSGLPSDRFSAERTGGSVSTLTIQRTQQEDSAVYLCASSLAVGDPHFGDGTRLSIL.

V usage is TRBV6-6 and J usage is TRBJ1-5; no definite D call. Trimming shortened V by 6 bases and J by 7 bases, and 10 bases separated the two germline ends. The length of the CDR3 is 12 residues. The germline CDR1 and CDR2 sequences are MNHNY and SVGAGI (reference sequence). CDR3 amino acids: CASRPEGQPQHF. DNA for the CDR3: TGTGCCAGCAGGCCAGAGGGACAGCCCCAGCATTTT.

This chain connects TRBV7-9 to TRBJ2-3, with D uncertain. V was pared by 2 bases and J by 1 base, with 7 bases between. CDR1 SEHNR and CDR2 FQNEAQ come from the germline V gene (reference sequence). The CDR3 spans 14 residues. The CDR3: CASSLSIGTDTQYF. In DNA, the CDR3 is TGTGCCAGCAGCTTATCAATCGGCACAGATACGCAGTATTTT.

CDR3 in amino acids: CASSFRSGSMDEQFF. The CDR3 coding sequence is TGCGCCAGCAGCTTTCGTAGCGGGAGTATGGATGAGCAGTTCTTC. This chain links TRBV5-1 with TRBJ2-1; 9 bases map to TRBD2. CDR3 length equals 15 residues. V trimming: 2 bases; J trimming: 8 bases; junction bases outside the gene matches: 8. Germline CDR1 and CDR2: SGHRS and YFSETQ.

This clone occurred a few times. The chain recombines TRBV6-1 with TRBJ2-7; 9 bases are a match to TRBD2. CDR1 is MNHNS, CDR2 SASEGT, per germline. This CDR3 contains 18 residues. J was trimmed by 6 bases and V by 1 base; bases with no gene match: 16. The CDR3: CASSEVQPLGLAVSEQYF. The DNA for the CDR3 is TGTGCCAGCAGTGAAGTGCAGCCTTTGGGACTAGCTGTTAGCGAGCAGTACTTC.

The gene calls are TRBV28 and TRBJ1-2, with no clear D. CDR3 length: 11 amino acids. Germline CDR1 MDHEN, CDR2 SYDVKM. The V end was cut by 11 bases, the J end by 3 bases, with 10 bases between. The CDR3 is CASSMDYGYTF. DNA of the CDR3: TGTGCCTCGAGTATGGACTATGGCTACACCTTC.

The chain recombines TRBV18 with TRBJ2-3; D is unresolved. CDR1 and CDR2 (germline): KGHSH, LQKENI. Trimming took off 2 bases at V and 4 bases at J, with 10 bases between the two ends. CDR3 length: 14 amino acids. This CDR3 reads CASSPMWSADTQYF. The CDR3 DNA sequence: TGTGCCAGCTCACCAATGTGGAGCGCAGATACGCAGTATTTT. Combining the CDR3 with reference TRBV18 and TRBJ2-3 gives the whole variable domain NAGVMQNPRHLVRRRGQEARLRCSPMKGHSHVYWYRQLPEEGLKFMVYLQKENIIDESGMPKERFSAEFPKEGPSILRIQQVVRGDSAAYFCASSPMWSADTQYFGPGTRLTVL.

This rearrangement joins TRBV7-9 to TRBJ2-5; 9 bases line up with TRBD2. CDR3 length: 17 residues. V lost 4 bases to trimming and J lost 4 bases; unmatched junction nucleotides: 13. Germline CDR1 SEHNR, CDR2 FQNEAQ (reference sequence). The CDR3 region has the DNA TGTGCCAGCAGCTCAGGGGTTAGCGGGAGAGTCCCAGAGACCCAGTACTTC. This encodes CASSSGVSGRVPETQYF.

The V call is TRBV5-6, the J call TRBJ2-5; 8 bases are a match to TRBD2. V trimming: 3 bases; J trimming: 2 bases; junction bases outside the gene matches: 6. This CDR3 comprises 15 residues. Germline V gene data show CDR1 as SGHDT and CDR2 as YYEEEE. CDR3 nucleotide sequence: TGTGCCAGCAGCTATCTCACGGGGGGGCAAGAGACCCAGTACTTC. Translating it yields CASSYLTGGQETQYF.

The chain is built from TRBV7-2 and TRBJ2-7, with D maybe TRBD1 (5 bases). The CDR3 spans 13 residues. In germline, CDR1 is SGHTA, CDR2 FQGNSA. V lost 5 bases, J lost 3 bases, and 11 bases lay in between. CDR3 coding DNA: TGTGCCAGCAGCATCGACAGATACTACGAGCAGTACTTC. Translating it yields CASSIDRYYEQYF.

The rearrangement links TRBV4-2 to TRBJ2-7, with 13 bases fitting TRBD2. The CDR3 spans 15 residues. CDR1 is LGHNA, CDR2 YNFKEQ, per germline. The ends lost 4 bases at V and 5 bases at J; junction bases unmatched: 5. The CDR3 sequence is CASSPRTSGRNEQYF. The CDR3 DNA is TGTGCCAGCAGCCCGAGGACTAGCGGGAGAAACGAGCAGTACTTC.

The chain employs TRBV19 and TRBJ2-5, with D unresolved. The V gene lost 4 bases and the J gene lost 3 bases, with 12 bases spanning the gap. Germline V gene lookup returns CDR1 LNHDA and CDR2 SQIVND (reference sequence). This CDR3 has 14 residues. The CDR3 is CASSNGGAEETQYF. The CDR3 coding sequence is TGTGCCAGTAGTAACGGCGGAGCCGAAGAGACCCAGTACTTC.

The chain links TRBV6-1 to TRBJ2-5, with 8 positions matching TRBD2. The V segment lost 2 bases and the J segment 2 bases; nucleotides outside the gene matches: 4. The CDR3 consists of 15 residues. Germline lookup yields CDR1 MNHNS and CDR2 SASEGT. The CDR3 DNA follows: TGTGCCAGCAGTGAAAGCGGGGGTCGGCAAGAGACCCAGTACTTC. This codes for CASSESGGRQETQYF.

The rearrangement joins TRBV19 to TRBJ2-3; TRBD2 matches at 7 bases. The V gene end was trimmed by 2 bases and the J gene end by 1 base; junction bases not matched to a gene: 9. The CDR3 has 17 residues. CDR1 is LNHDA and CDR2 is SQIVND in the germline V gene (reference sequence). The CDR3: CASSIPGLTKGTDTQYF. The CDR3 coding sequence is TGTGCCAGTAGTATACCGGGACTAACGAAGGGCACAGATACGCAGTATTTT.

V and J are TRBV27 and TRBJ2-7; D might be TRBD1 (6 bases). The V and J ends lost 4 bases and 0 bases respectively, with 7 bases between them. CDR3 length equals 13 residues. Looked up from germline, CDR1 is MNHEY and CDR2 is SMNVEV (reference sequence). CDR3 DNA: TGTGCCAGCAGTTGGGACATCTCCTACGAGCAGTACTTC. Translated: CASSWDISYEQYF.

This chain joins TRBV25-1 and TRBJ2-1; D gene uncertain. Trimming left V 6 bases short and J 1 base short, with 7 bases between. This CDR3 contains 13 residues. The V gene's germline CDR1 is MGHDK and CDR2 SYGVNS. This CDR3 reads CASRARSYNEQFF. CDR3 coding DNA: TGTGCCAGCAGGGCGCGGTCCTACAATGAGCAGTTCTTC.